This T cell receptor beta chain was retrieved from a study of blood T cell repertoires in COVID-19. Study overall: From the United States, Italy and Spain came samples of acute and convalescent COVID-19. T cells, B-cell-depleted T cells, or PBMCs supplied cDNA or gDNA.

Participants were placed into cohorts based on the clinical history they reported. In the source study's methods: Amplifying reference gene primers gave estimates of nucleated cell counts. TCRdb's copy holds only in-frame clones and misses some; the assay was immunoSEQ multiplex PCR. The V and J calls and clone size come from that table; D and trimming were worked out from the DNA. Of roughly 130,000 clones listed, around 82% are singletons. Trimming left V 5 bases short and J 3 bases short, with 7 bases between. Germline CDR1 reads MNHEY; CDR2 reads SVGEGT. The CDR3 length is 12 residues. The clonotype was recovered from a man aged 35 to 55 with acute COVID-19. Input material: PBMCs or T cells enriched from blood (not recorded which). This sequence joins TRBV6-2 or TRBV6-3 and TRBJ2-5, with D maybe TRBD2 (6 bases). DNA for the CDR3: TGTGCCAGCAGTCGACTAGAAGAGACCCAGTACTTC. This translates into CASSRLEETQYF.